This T cell receptor (beta chain) was profiled in a study of Ad26.COV2.S vaccination and SARS-CoV-2 variants. Study results and limitations: The TCR-based breadth and depth measures might underestimate overall T cell responses. Placebo recipients trailed vaccine recipients in spike-specific TCR breadth. Substantial breadth was reportedly displayed by spike-specific CD8+ and CD4+ T cell responses after vaccination.

On this clone: Its target is not known.

Here immunoSEQ multiplex PCR was the method, and the copy in TCRdb shows in-frame clones only, minus some. This table has fewer than 150,000 clones, about nine tenths appearing once. The V and J ends lost 2 bases and 9 bases, in that order; junction bases with no gene match: 6. The germline CDR1 and CDR2 sequences are MNHNS and SASEGT. This CDR3 has 16 amino acids. This TCR came from a human donor who had recovered from COVID-19. The chain employs TRBV6-1 and TRBJ1-6; 11 bases agree with TRBD1. Sample: peripheral blood, taken after recovery from COVID-19. Here the CDR3 reads CASSEPTGQGGSPLHF. The CDR3 DNA reads TGTGCCAGCAGTGAACCAACGGGACAGGGGGGTTCACCCCTCCACTTT.